This passage covers 18 T cell receptor beta chains from one sample sequenced in a study of control samples from healthy donors and cancer patients. Profiled with immunoSEQ multiplex PCR; TCRdb holds only in-frame clones, not every one. The sample gives roughly 170,000 clones, roughly 93% of which show up once; roughly 4.3% is in the top ten. Sequenced material: blood. These receptors were taken from a woman in her sixties or seventies in good health.

The rearrangement joins TRBV6-2 or TRBV6-3 to TRBJ2-2; D ambiguous. CDR3 length: 14 residues. CDR1 is MNHEY and CDR2 is SVGEGT in the germline V gene. V was trimmed by 0 bases and J by 1 base, leaving 3 bases between them. The CDR3 sequence: CASSYSGNTGELFF. CDR3 nucleotide sequence: TGTGCCAGCAGTTACTCCGGGAACACCGGGGAGCTGTTTTTT.

A word on this clone: This CDR3 is also generated by other DNA sequences in the sample. The V gene is TRBV6-5, the J gene TRBJ1-5; no definite D call. Germline V gene data show CDR1 as MNHEY and CDR2 as SVGAGI. V was clipped by 0 bases and J by 2 bases, with 5 bases between them. The CDR3 has 14 residues. The CDR3 DNA follows: TGTGCCAGCAGTTACTCGGGTGGCAATCAGCCCCAGCATTTT. Encoded protein: CASSYSGGNQPQHF.

This chain connects TRBV9 to TRBJ2-2; 11 bases map to TRBD2. Germline CDR1 reads SGDLS; CDR2 reads YYNGEE. The CDR3 spans 17 residues. The ends lost 4 bases at V and 0 bases at J; junction bases unmatched: 5. CDR3 in DNA: TGTGCCAGCAGCCTGACTAGCGGGGCCGCGAACACCGGGGAGCTGTTTTTT. This encodes CASSLTSGAANTGELFF.

The rearrangement joins TRBV7-8 to TRBJ2-1; 8 nucleotides agree with TRBD2. This CDR3 has 13 residues. The germline CDR1 and CDR2 sequences are SGHVS and FQNEAQ. V dropped 4 bases and J dropped 9; count of bases not matched to a gene: 5. The CDR3 DNA follows: TGTGCCAGCAGCTCGGACGGGGGGGGTGAGCAGTTCTTC. It encodes CASSSDGGGEQFF.

The V gene is TRBV6-6, the J gene TRBJ2-6, with 7 positions matching TRBD1. This CDR3 is built from 16 residues. Germline loops: CDR1 MNHNY, CDR2 SVGAGI (reference sequence). V shed 7 bases and J 0 bases; nucleotides not matched to a gene: 6. Here the CDR3 DNA reads TGTGCCAGCATTACAGGGGACCTCTCTGGGGCCAACGTCCTGACTTTC. Translating it yields CASITGDLSGANVLTF.

This clone was observed once. V is TRBV6-2 or TRBV6-3 and J is TRBJ2-7, with D perhaps TRBD1 (6 bases). Germline-derived CDR1 and CDR2 are MNHEY and SVGEGT. The V end was cut by 0 bases, the J end by 2 bases, with 11 bases between. The length of the CDR3 is 15 residues. CDR3 region: CASSYSKWGPYEQYF. The CDR3 DNA follows: TGTGCCAGCAGTTACTCGAAATGGGGGCCCTACGAGCAGTACTTC.

The chain employs TRBV7-9 and TRBJ1-1; tentative D call: TRBD1 (6 bases). The V end was cut by 5 bases, the J end by 3 bases, with 25 bases between. Germline lookup yields CDR1 SEHNR and CDR2 FQNEAQ (reference sequence). This CDR3 has 18 residues. CDR3 nucleotide sequence: TGTGCCAGCAGCGAAACGGTCATGGTGGGGGGCAGTGACACTGAAGCTTTCTTT. Protein product: CASSETVMVGGSDTEAFF.

This chain links TRBV4-2 with TRBJ1-4, with a weak D call TRBD1 (5 bases). Trimming shortened V by 0 bases and J by 12 bases, and 23 bases separated the two germline ends. The CDR3 is made up of 17 amino acids. Per the germline V gene, CDR1 is LGHNA and CDR2 is YNFKEQ. As DNA, the CDR3 is TGTGCCAGCAGCCAAGATTTTAGGGGAGGACAATTTGGGGAACTGTTTTTT. It specifies CASSQDFRGGQFGELFF.

The chain uses TRBV7-2 and TRBJ2-2; D might be TRBD1 or TRBD2, each matching 6 bases. In germline, CDR1 is SGHTA, CDR2 FQGNSA. The CDR3 spans 15 residues. V was pared by 4 bases and J by 5 bases, with 14 bases between. In nucleotides, the CDR3 is TGTGCCAGCAGCTCATCGGGGGCGGGTACCGGGGAGCTGTTTTTT. It is translated as CASSSSGAGTGELFF.

The genes are TRBV3-1 (or the pseudogene TRBV3-2) and TRBJ1-4; 10 nucleotides align to TRBD1. Germline lookup yields CDR1 LGHDT and CDR2 YNNKEL (reference sequence). Trimming at V came to 0 bases and at J to 11 bases, leaving 6 bases not matched to a gene. The CDR3 has 15 amino acids. The CDR3 nucleotides read TGTGCCAGCAGCCAAGATCTGGGGACAGGGGCCAAACTGTTTTTT. Its translation is CASSQDLGTGAKLFF.

The chain couples TRBV9 to TRBJ2-1; 7 nucleotides agree with TRBD2. Germline-derived CDR1 and CDR2 are SGDLS and YYNGEE. The J segment lost 6 bases and the V segment lost 0 bases, leaving 3 bases of the junction unmatched. CDR3 length: 14 residues. The CDR3 nucleotides are TGTGCCAGCAGCGTAGTCGGCGGGGGCAATGAGCAGTTCTTC. This sequence encodes CASSVVGGGNEQFF.

This clone was seen only once. This rearrangement joins TRBV11-2 to TRBJ2-1; 11 bases are shared with TRBD2. V was pared by 4 bases and J by 9 bases, with 11 bases of the junction left unmatched. The germline gives CDR1 SGHAT, CDR2 FQNNGV. The CDR3 extends over 16 amino acids. CDR3 DNA: TGTGCCAGCAGCTCCGGACAGACTAGCGGGGAACGTGAGCAGTTCTTC. Its protein product is CASSSGQTSGEREQFF.

The chain uses TRBV12-3 or TRBV12-4 and TRBJ1-1; D possibly corresponds to TRBD1 (5 bases). V lost 6 bases, J lost 0 bases, and 8 bases lay in between. The CDR3 runs to 13 residues. In DNA, the CDR3 is TGTGCCAGCAGGCTGACAGTGAACACTGAAGCTTTCTTT. This encodes CASRLTVNTEAFF.

V is TRBV5-1 and J is TRBJ1-4; 7 nucleotides line up with TRBD1. J lost 0 bases, V lost 2 bases, and 4 bases had no gene match. Germline-derived CDR1 and CDR2 are SGHRS and YFSETQ. The CDR3 is made up of 16 amino acids. The CDR3 protein is CASSFRGETTNEKLFF. Written as DNA, the CDR3 is TGCGCCAGCAGCTTCAGGGGGGAGACAACTAATGAAAAACTGTTTTTT.

J is TRBJ1-3 and V is TRBV9; D not resolved. The length of the CDR3 is 11 residues. Per the germline V gene, CDR1 is SGDLS and CDR2 is YYNGEE. With 3 bases removed from V and 6 bases from J, the gap between germline ends came to 4 bases. CDR3 residues: CASSALNTIYF. In nucleotides, the CDR3 is TGTGCCAGCAGCGCCCTAAACACCATATATTTT.

The V gene is TRBV5-1, the J gene TRBJ2-1; a weak D match, TRBD1 (6 bases). CDR1 and CDR2 (germline): SGHRS, YFSETQ. The CDR3 extends over 14 amino acids. V was trimmed by 4 bases and J by 5 bases, leaving 13 bases between them. The CDR3 region has the DNA TGCGCCAGCAGCAACCGGGACACCAACAATGAGCAGTTCTTC. This codes for CASSNRDTNNEQFF.

The V gene is TRBV12-3 or TRBV12-4, the J gene TRBJ1-6; no firm D call. V was pared by 4 bases and J by 9 bases, with 7 bases between. The CDR3 consists of 12 residues. CDR3 coding DNA: TGTGCCAGCAGTTATTCCGGTTCACCCCTCCACTTT. Protein: CASSYSGSPLHF.

The chain links TRBV18 to TRBJ1-6, with unresolved D. CDR1 and CDR2 (germline): KGHSH, LQKENI. The CDR3 loop spans 15 amino acids. V lost 3 bases, J lost 7 bases, and 13 bases lay in between. CDR3 coding DNA: TGTGCCAGCTCACCCGGCGGAGCGACGAATTCACCCCTCCACTTT. Its protein is CASSPGGATNSPLHF.